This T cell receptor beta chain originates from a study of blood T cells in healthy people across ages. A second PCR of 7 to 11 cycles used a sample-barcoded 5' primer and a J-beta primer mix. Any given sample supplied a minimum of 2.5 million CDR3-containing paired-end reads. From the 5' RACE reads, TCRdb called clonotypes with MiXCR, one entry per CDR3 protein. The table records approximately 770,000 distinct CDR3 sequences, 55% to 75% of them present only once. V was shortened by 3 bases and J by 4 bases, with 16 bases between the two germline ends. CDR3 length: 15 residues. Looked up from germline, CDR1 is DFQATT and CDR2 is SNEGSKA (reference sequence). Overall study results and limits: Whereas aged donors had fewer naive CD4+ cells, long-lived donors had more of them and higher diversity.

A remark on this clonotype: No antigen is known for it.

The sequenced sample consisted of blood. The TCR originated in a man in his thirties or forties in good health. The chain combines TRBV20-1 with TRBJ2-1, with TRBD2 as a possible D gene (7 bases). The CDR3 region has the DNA TGCAGTGCTAGTAAGGGGGGGCCCCTTTACAATGAGCAGTTCTTC. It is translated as CSASKGGPLYNEQFF.